The entry below describes one T cell receptor beta chain. Its antigen is not identified. The sample originates from a study of cytomegalovirus exposure and HLA in healthy donors. The study, taken as a whole, reports: V- and J-gene trimming in TCR beta was tied to a missense DCLRE1C variant by an analysis performed later. In a later analysis, at a false discovery rate of 0.05, fewer than 20,000 TCR beta sequences were associated with HLA alleles. Accurate predictions that matched the HLA-A and HLA-B alleles of most subjects were reportedly made from TCR beta sequences.

PCR used 60 Vbeta primers and 13 Jbeta primers. Clones were sequenced by immunoSEQ multiplex PCR, and TCRdb holds only the in-frame ones, with some missing. The specimen's table records 70,000 or so clones. V lost 2 bases to trimming and J lost 2 bases; unmatched junction nucleotides: 3. This CDR3 is built from 15 residues. Germline lookup yields CDR1 MNHNS and CDR2 SASEGT. Specimen: PBMCs. The sequence was collected from a female donor in good health and CMV-seropositive. The chain joins TRBV6-1 to TRBJ1-1; 9 nucleotides line up with TRBD1. The CDR3 loop is CASSEWGQGNTEAFF. The CDR3 bases are TGTGCCAGCAGTGAATGGGGACAGGGCAACACTGAAGCTTTCTTT.